What follows are 8 T cell receptor beta chains derived from one specimen sequenced in a study of high-grade serous ovarian cancer treatment subgroups. Using immunoSEQ multiplex PCR, the repertoire was profiled, and TCRdb retains in-frame clones only, with some absent. The sample lists 4,000 or so clones, 70% to 80% seen once, with roughly 9% in the top ten. Tumor tissue was taken before any definitive surgery or chemotherapy was given. Sequenced: tumor tissue. The receptors derive from a human donor with high-grade serous ovarian cancer.

This clone was recorded once. The genes are TRBV5-1 and TRBJ2-5, with TRBD1 matching 9 bases. The V gene end was trimmed by 3 bases and the J gene end by 2 bases; junction bases not matched to a gene: 5. Germline V CDR1 and CDR2: SGHRS, YFSETQ. The CDR3 has 15 amino acids. The CDR3 protein is CASSWRDRAQETQYF. The CDR3 nucleotides read TGCGCCAGCAGCTGGAGGGACAGGGCACAAGAGACCCAGTACTTC.

V gene TRBV7-2 combines with J gene TRBJ1-6; 7 nucleotides agree with TRBD1. The V gene end was trimmed by 5 bases and the J gene end by 7 bases; junction bases not matched to a gene: 8. Per germline, CDR1 SGHTA and CDR2 FQGNSA. This CDR3 spans 15 amino acids. CDR3 in amino acids: CASSQNRGWNSPLHF. CDR3 nucleotides: TGTGCCAGCAGCCAGAACAGGGGATGGAATTCACCCCTCCACTTT.

The chain combines TRBV29-1 with TRBJ2-3, with 8 positions matching TRBD2. Germline trimming cut 3 bases from V and 1 base from J; bases unmatched to any gene: 6. The CDR3 has 15 residues. Germline V gives CDR1 SQVTM, CDR2 ANQGSEA. The CDR3 sequence: CSVEISGTRTDTQYF. In nucleotides, the CDR3 is TGCAGCGTTGAGATTAGCGGGACACGCACAGATACGCAGTATTTT.

The V and J genes are TRBV19 and TRBJ1-5, with a tentative D call TRBD1 (6 bases). Trimming cost V 3 bases and J 6 bases, with 18 bases left between them. Per germline, CDR1 LNHDA and CDR2 SQIVND (reference sequence). This CDR3 comprises 16 residues. CDR3 sequence: CASSMGPTGYGQPQHF. DNA for the CDR3: TGTGCCAGTAGTATGGGACCTACAGGGTACGGTCAGCCCCAGCATTTT.

The J gene is TRBJ1-6, the V gene TRBV19; tentative D call: TRBD1 (6 bases). With 3 bases removed from V and 8 bases from J, the gap between germline ends came to 20 bases. Germline V gene data show CDR1 as LNHDA and CDR2 as SQIVND (reference sequence). There are 17 residues in the CDR3. The CDR3 region has the DNA TGTGCCAGTAGTATGAGTGCAGGGGATTTTGGGGATTCACCCCTCCACTTT. Translating it yields CASSMSAGDFGDSPLHF. The full variable domain, its missing parts supplied by reference TRBV19 and TRBJ1-6, is DGGITQSPKYLFRKEGQNVTLSCEQNLNHDAMYWYRQDPGQGLRLIYYSQIVNDFQKGDIAEGYSVSREKKESFPLTVTSAQKNPTAFYLCASSMSAGDFGDSPLHFGNGTRLTVT.

The rearrangement joins TRBV7-2 to TRBJ1-1; D is unclear. Germline CDR1 reads SGHTA; CDR2 reads FQGNSA. The CDR3 spans 12 residues. Trimming left V 3 bases short and J 11 bases short, with 13 bases between. CDR3 region: CASSFYTEGAFF. CDR3 coding DNA: TGTGCCAGCAGCTTCTACACAGAGGGTGCTTTCTTT.

The chain recombines TRBV6-6 with TRBJ2-1, with D tentatively TRBD1 (6 bases). Germline V CDR1 and CDR2: MNHNY, SVGAGI (reference sequence). The CDR3 length is 12 residues. Deletions cut 10 bases from V and 6 bases from J, with 13 bases between. The CDR3 reads CATWRTANEQFF. In nucleotides, the CDR3 is TGTGCCACTTGGAGGACAGCCAATGAGCAGTTCTTC.

The chain joins TRBV2 to TRBJ2-1; 10 bases fit TRBD2. The germline V gene has CDR1 SNHLY and CDR2 FYNNEI. Trimming at V came to 1 base and at J to 10 bases, leaving 1 base not matched to a gene. CDR3 size: 13 residues. The chain's CDR3 is CASSEVAGGEQFF. In DNA, the CDR3 is TGTGCCAGCAGTGAAGTAGCGGGGGGCGAGCAGTTCTTC.